A selection of T cell receptor beta chains follows, all from one sample in a study of blood T cell repertoires in COVID-19. The protocol was immunoSEQ multiplex PCR, while the TCRdb copy is restricted to in-frame clones and leaves out a portion. This table has 50,000 or so clones, approximately 80% appearing once. The sequenced sample consisted of peripheral blood. Receptor source: a man aged 70-80 years with acute or convalescent COVID-19. Each CDR3 is given with its conserved first and last residue. A D gene is named only where the DNA matches it firmly. The size of a clone is reported for some rows only, either as once, few or many, or as a class for expanded clones.

TRBV7-2	TRBJ2-3	TRBD2	.	TGTGCCAGCAGCTCCCGACTAGCGGGGAGGGCAGATACGCAGTATTTT	CASSSRLAGRADTQYF
TRBV27	TRBJ2-4	TRBD1	.	TGTGCCAGCAGTCGGACCGGGACAGGGACCTTACTAGCCAAAAACATTCAGTACTTC	CASSRTGTGTLLAKNIQYF
TRBV11-2	TRBJ2-7	.	.	TGTGCCAGCCTTGGGAGGAGGGCCTCCTACGAGCAGTACTTC	CASLGRRASYEQYF
TRBV5-1	TRBJ1-2	.	.	TGCGCCAGCAGTGTGGCGGGTGGCTATGGCTACACCTTC	CASSVAGGYGYTF
TRBV15	TRBJ1-1	.	.	TGTGCCACCAGCAGTGGGGGCGGCACTGAAGCTTTCTTT	CATSSGGGTEAFF
TRBV28	TRBJ2-7	TRBD1	.	TGTGCCAGCAGCTCCGTCGATAGACAGGGTAAGTACTTC	CASSSVDRQGKYF
TRBV6-2/TRBV6-3	TRBJ2-3	TRBD2	.	TGTGCCAGCAGTTCGGGACTAGCGGCTAGCACAGATACGCAGTATTTT	CASSSGLAASTDTQYF
TRBV19	TRBJ1-2	TRBD1	.	TGTGCCAGCAACCGACAGGGGGGGCTCTATGGCTACACCTTC	CASNRQGGLYGYTF
TRBV29-1	TRBJ2-1	.	.	TGCAGCGTCGCGGGGAATGAGCAGTTCTTC	CSVAGNEQFF
TRBV18	TRBJ2-3	.	.	TGTGCCAGCTCAGAGTTCACAGATACGCAGTATTTT	CASSEFTDTQYF
TRBV3-1/TRBV3-2	TRBJ1-5	.	.	TGTGCCAGCAGCCAAGATGTCAGGGAAAATCAGCCCCAGCATTTT	CASSQDVRENQPQHF
TRBV21-1	TRBJ2-5	.	.	TGTGCCAGCAGCAAAGATGGGCCAGACCAAGAGACCCAGTACTTC	CASSKDGPDQETQYF
TRBV30	TRBJ1-1	TRBD1	.	TGTGCCTGGAGTGATGCGTCAGACAGGGAATCAGCTTTCTTT	CAWSDASDRESAFF
TRBV18	TRBJ2-2	TRBD1	.	TGTGCCAGCTCACCGGCGACAGGGCGGGAGCTGTTTTTT	CASSPATGRELFF
TRBV7-2	TRBJ2-7	.	.	TGTGCCAGCAGCGTTCCGGGGAGTGGTCTATTTGGGCAGTACTTC	CASSVPGSGLFGQYF
TRBV15	TRBJ1-4	TRBD1	.	TGTGCCACCAGCCTCGACAGGGGACGTGAAAAACTGTTTTTT	CATSLDRGREKLFF
TRBV7-9	TRBJ2-3	.	.	TGTGCCAGCAGCTTAACGGGTCTAGCAGATACGCAGTATTTT	CASSLTGLADTQYF
TRBV27	TRBJ2-7	.	few	TGTGCCAGCAGTCTATCCGCAGGGCTAGGCGAGCAGTACTTC	CASSLSAGLGEQYF
TRBV5-1	TRBJ1-1	.	.	TGCGCCAGCAGCTTGGACAGGGTGAACACTGAAGCTTTCTTT	CASSLDRVNTEAFF